This note documents a single T cell receptor beta chain sequence. The data derive from a study of blood T cell repertoires in COVID-19. The study recruited people aged roughly 18 to 95 years across around 23 US areas. Researchers sorted participants into cohorts using their self-reported clinical history. Resolution of symptoms, clearance, or two negative PCRs was present in recovered Cohort 3 donors. Authors' processing steps: By means of reference gene primer amplification, nucleated cell counts were estimated. The table came from immunoSEQ multiplex PCR; TCRdb's copy has only in-frame clones and leaves some out. For V, J and clone size, that table is used; D and trimming come from the DNA. The sample gives around 390,000 clones, approximately 87% of which show up once; roughly a tenth is in the top ten. What was sequenced was PBMCs or T cells enriched from blood (not recorded which). The receptor comes from a woman aged 45-59 years who had recovered from COVID-19.

CDR3 bases: TGTGCCAGCAGCCAAGATTGGCAGGTTAATTCACCCCTCCACTTT. As protein: CASSQDWQVNSPLHF. V and J are TRBV4-2 and TRBJ1-6; D is unclear. The V gene's germline CDR1 is LGHNA and CDR2 YNFKEQ. The CDR3 has 15 residues. V lost 0 bases and J 6 bases, leaving 9 bases between the germline ends.